Presented here are 12 T cell receptor beta chains from one specimen sequenced in a study of cytomegalovirus exposure and HLA in healthy donors. With 60 Vbeta and 13 Jbeta primers, the PCR was carried out. Sequenced by immunoSEQ multiplex PCR; TCRdb stores in-frame clones only, minus some. The sample table includes about 51,000 clones. The sample taken for sequencing was PBMCs. These receptors all come from a female donor in good health and CMV-seronegative.

The chain carries TRBV7-8 and TRBJ1-2, with no clear D. Germline V gene sequence: CDR1 SGHVS, CDR2 FQNEAQ. Trimming cost V 0 bases and J 8 bases, with 13 bases left between them. The CDR3 contains 14 residues. Here the CDR3 DNA reads TGTGCCAGCAGCTTAGCGTCGGGGAAAGGGGGCTACACCTTC. This encodes CASSLASGKGGYTF. Complete variable domain (other parts from reference TRBV7-8 and TRBJ1-2): GAGVSQSPRYKVAKRGQDVALRCDPISGHVSLFWYQQALGQGPEFLTYFQNEAQLDKSGLPSDRFFAERPEGSVSTLKIQRTQQEDSAVYLCASSLASGKGGYTFGSGTRLTVV.

The chain recombines TRBV30 with TRBJ1-1, with D maybe TRBD1 (6 bases). Per germline, CDR1 GTSNPN and CDR2 SVGIG (reference sequence). V was trimmed by 3 bases and J by 7 bases, leaving 9 bases between them. This CDR3 is built from 11 residues. The CDR3 is CAWSGRGEAFF. CDR3 DNA: TGTGCCTGGAGCGGCAGGGGTGAAGCTTTCTTT.

The chain has TRBV11-1 and TRBJ2-2, with 8 bases matching TRBD2. CDR1 is SGHAT and CDR2 is FQDESV in the germline V gene (reference sequence). V was clipped by 1 base and J by 6 bases; unmatched bases: 1. This CDR3 region has 14 residues. CDR3 sequence reads: CASSLGLASGELFF. CDR3 sequence (DNA): TGTGCCAGCAGCTTAGGACTAGCGTCCGGGGAGCTGTTTTTT.

The chain joins TRBV18 to TRBJ2-7; 7 bases align to TRBD1. The J segment lost 4 bases and the V segment lost 5 bases, leaving 2 bases of the junction unmatched. The CDR3 has 12 amino acids. Germline V gene lookup returns CDR1 KGHSH and CDR2 LQKENI. The CDR3 loop reads CASSKDRYEQYF. CDR3 bases: TGTGCCAGCTCAAAGGACAGGTACGAGCAGTACTTC. Full variable domain (remainder filled in from reference TRBV18 and TRBJ2-7): NAGVMQNPRHLVRRRGQEARLRCSPMKGHSHVYWYRQLPEEGLKFMVYLQKENIIDESGMPKERFSAEFPKEGPSILRIQQVVRGDSAAYFCASSKDRYEQYFGPGTRLTVT.

The V and J genes are TRBV30 and TRBJ2-1; 14 bases align to TRBD2. CDR1 is GTSNPN, CDR2 SVGIG, per germline (reference sequence). The CDR3 runs 18 residues. The J segment lost 10 bases and the V segment lost 4 bases, leaving 18 bases of the junction unmatched. CDR3 region: CAWNLARTSGGLLGEQFF. The CDR3 DNA follows: TGTGCCTGGAACCTAGCCCGGACTAGCGGGGGGTTACTTGGGGAGCAGTTCTTC.

This chain joins TRBV4-1 and TRBJ1-1; the D is unclear. This CDR3 contains 13 residues. Germline lookup yields CDR1 MGHRA and CDR2 YSYEKL. Trimming stripped 6 bases from V and 1 base from J, with 9 bases between. The CDR3 region is CASRTTENTEAFF. In nucleotides, the CDR3 is TGCGCCAGCAGGACCACAGAGAACACTGAAGCTTTCTTT.

The chain has TRBV6-5 and TRBJ1-2; 7 bases map to TRBD1. The CDR3 consists of 14 residues. V gave up 5 bases and J gave up 2 bases; unmatched junction bases: 5. Germline CDR1 is MNHEY and CDR2 is SVGAGI. This CDR3 is CASSARDSNYGYTF. CDR3 in DNA: TGTGCCAGCAGTGCCCGGGACAGCAACTATGGCTACACCTTC.

The genes are TRBV2 and TRBJ1-1; D uncertain. Trimming cost V 6 bases and J 3 bases, with 14 bases left between them. This CDR3 is 14 amino acids long. Per germline, CDR1 SNHLY and CDR2 FYNNEI. CDR3 in amino acids: CASSAAVVDTEAFF. The DNA for the CDR3 is TGTGCCAGCAGCGCCGCTGTAGTGGACACTGAAGCTTTCTTT.

The chain carries TRBV7-9 and TRBJ1-6, with D unresolved. Germline V CDR1 and CDR2: SEHNR, FQNEAQ (reference sequence). CDR3 length: 14 residues. V lost 8 bases and J 6 bases, leaving 14 bases between the germline ends. The CDR3 loop reads CASSAVETNSPLHF. The CDR3 region has the DNA TGTGCCAGCTCCGCGGTCGAGACTAATTCACCCCTCCACTTT.

The genes are TRBV20-1 and TRBJ2-1; D uncertain. V lost 5 bases and J 4 bases, leaving 6 bases between the germline ends. CDR3 length: 11 amino acids. Germline V gene lookup returns CDR1 DFQATT and CDR2 SNEGSKA (reference sequence). CDR3 loop: CSALSYNEQFF. In DNA, the CDR3 is TGCAGTGCTTTGTCTTACAATGAGCAGTTCTTC.

This sequence joins TRBV18 and TRBJ2-7, with 9 bases matching TRBD2. V gave up 0 bases and J gave up 0 bases; unmatched junction bases: 0. This CDR3 contains 15 residues. Germline V lookup: CDR1 KGHSH, CDR2 LQKENI. The CDR3 spells CASSPPSGSSYEQYF. The CDR3 nucleotides read TGTGCCAGCTCACCACCTAGCGGGAGCTCCTACGAGCAGTACTTC.

V and J are TRBV12-5 and TRBJ2-1; no firm D call. The CDR3 covers 9 residues. V lost 5 bases, J lost 16 bases, and 9 bases lay in between. Germline V lookup: CDR1 LGHNT, CDR2 FRNRAP. CDR3 nucleotides: TGTGCTAGTGGTCCCCCGCGATTCTTC. Protein sequence: CASGPPRFF.